This TCR beta chain appears in the sequencing data of a study of T-cell memory formation after mild COVID-19. Study in general: There were largely donor-specific TCR clusters. Study findings and constraints: Proof of SARS-CoV-2 specificity was absent for the second-wave clones that crested on day 37. Pre-infection memory carried some responding clones, suggesting that cross-reactive memory joined.

Comment on this clonotype: Its antigen is as yet unknown.

UMIs and sample barcodes were carried by the TCR alpha and TCR beta cDNA libraries that 5'RACE produced using constant-segment primers. TCRdb redid the calling of the 5' RACE reads with MiXCR, one entry per CDR3 protein. The data show under 300,000 distinct CDR3 sequences, with around 10% seen just once and 20% to 25% held by the top ten. The V end lost 4 bases, the J end lost 6 bases, and 10 bases lay between the germline ends. The CDR3 covers 13 residues. Germline V gene lookup returns CDR1 SGHRS and CDR2 YFSETQ. Sequencing input: PBMCs or a T cell subset sorted from them (not recorded which). This TCR was recovered from a man in his late teens or twenties who had mild COVID-19 (a few samples of this study predate the infection). Cell type and time point are not known. The rearrangement joins TRBV5-1 to TRBJ2-2, with D possibly TRBD2 on 5 matching bases. CDR3 sequence reads: CASSPEEAGELFF. Here the CDR3 DNA reads TGCGCCAGCAGCCCCGAGGAGGCCGGGGAGCTGTTTTTT.